This is a list of T cell receptor beta chains from one sample in a study of CD8+ T cells in alopecia areata. TCRdb's table, derived via immunoSEQ multiplex PCR, lists solely in-frame clones and lacks some. The sample shows 90,000 to 130,000 clones, roughly 64% of them seen only once. Material: CD8+ T cells sorted from blood. Receptors originate from a human donor in good health. Each CDR3 is given with its conserved first and last residue. The D gene is left open where the match is weak. Size tells how often a clone was seen (once, few, many) or the class of an expanded clone, and some rows leave it out.

clone_size: NA
j_call: TRBJ1-1
d_call: TRBD1
v_call: TRBV23-1
cdr3_aa: CASSQSQGGPGTEAFF
cdr3_nt: TGCGCCAGCAGTCAATCGCAGGGGGGGCCGGGTACTGAAGCTTTCTTT

clone_size: NA
j_call: TRBJ1-1
d_call: TRBD1
v_call: TRBV7-9
cdr3_aa: CASSGGTGNTEAFF
cdr3_nt: TGTGCCAGCAGTGGAGGGACAGGGAACACTGAAGCTTTCTTT

clone_size: NA
j_call: TRBJ2-1
d_call: NA
v_call: TRBV5-6
cdr3_aa: CASSFSTKASLVNNEQFF
cdr3_nt: TGTGCCAGCAGCTTCTCGACAAAGGCCTCCCTCGTAAACAATGAGCAGTTCTTC

clone_size: NA
j_call: TRBJ1-2
d_call: NA
v_call: TRBV29-1
cdr3_aa: CSVEDGYGVNGYTF
cdr3_nt: TGCAGCGTTGAAGACGGGTATGGAGTGAATGGCTACACCTTC

clone_size: once
j_call: TRBJ2-1
d_call: TRBD2
v_call: TRBV19
cdr3_aa: CASSIAGGPNEQFF
cdr3_nt: TGTGCCAGTAGTATCGCGGGGGGGCCCAATGAGCAGTTCTTC

clone_size: few
j_call: TRBJ2-2
d_call: NA
v_call: TRBV5-6
cdr3_aa: CASSGNLAWELFF
cdr3_nt: TGTGCCAGCAGCGGAAACCTAGCTTGGGAGCTGTTTTTT

clone_size: NA
j_call: TRBJ2-2
d_call: NA
v_call: TRBV2
cdr3_aa: CASSSAGVHGELFF
cdr3_nt: TGTGCCAGCAGTTCCGCAGGGGTCCACGGGGAGCTGTTTTTT

clone_size: NA
j_call: TRBJ1-2
d_call: TRBD1
v_call: TRBV9
cdr3_aa: CASSTGQGIYYGYTF
cdr3_nt: TGTGCCAGCAGTACCGGACAGGGGATTTACTATGGCTACACCTTC

clone_size: NA
j_call: TRBJ2-3
d_call: NA
v_call: TRBV23-1
cdr3_aa: CASSPTRQGGDTQYF
cdr3_nt: TGCGCCAGCAGTCCTACAAGACAAGGGGGAGATACGCAGTATTTT

clone_size: NA
j_call: TRBJ2-3
d_call: TRBD2
v_call: TRBV15
cdr3_aa: CATSRVGGGPDTQYF
cdr3_nt: TGTGCCACCAGCAGAGTGGGCGGGGGGCCAGATACGCAGTATTTT

clone_size: few
j_call: TRBJ2-5
d_call: TRBD1
v_call: TRBV23-1
cdr3_aa: CASSQGTGGEETQYF
cdr3_nt: TGCGCCAGCAGTCAGGGGACAGGGGGCGAGGAGACCCAGTACTTC

clone_size: few
j_call: TRBJ2-7
d_call: NA
v_call: TRBV15
cdr3_aa: CATSRIRSHEQYF
cdr3_nt: TGTGCCACCAGCAGAATCAGGTCCCACGAGCAGTACTTC

clone_size: NA
j_call: TRBJ2-3
d_call: NA
v_call: TRBV13
cdr3_aa: CASSLAWRTDTQYF
cdr3_nt: TGTGCCAGCAGCTTAGCCTGGCGCACAGATACGCAGTATTTT

clone_size: NA
j_call: TRBJ2-7
d_call: NA
v_call: TRBV10-2
cdr3_aa: CASSGSVGFYEQYF
cdr3_nt: TGCGCCAGCAGTGGGTCCGTGGGGTTCTACGAGCAGTACTTC

clone_size: once
j_call: TRBJ2-7
d_call: TRBD2
v_call: TRBV29-1
cdr3_aa: CSVTKTGLAGGPPVEQYF
cdr3_nt: TGCAGCGTTACCAAAACCGGACTAGCGGGGGGGCCGCCAGTCGAGCAGTACTTC

clone_size: NA
j_call: TRBJ2-3
d_call: NA
v_call: TRBV7-7
cdr3_aa: CASSLGAAGGTDTQYF
cdr3_nt: TGTGCTAGCAGCTTAGGAGCGGCAGGCGGCACAGATACGCAGTATTTT

clone_size: few
j_call: TRBJ1-5
d_call: NA
v_call: TRBV30
cdr3_aa: CAWSVGQFNQPQHF
cdr3_nt: TGTGCCTGGAGTGTAGGACAGTTCAATCAGCCCCAGCATTTT

clone_size: NA
j_call: TRBJ2-7
d_call: NA
v_call: TRBV7-9
cdr3_aa: CASSLVIASPSEQYF
cdr3_nt: TGTGCCAGCAGCTTAGTTATTGCCTCGCCGAGCGAGCAGTACTTC

clone_size: NA
j_call: TRBJ1-1
d_call: NA
v_call: TRBV28
cdr3_aa: CASSFGLEPGGTEAFF
cdr3_nt: TGTGCCAGCAGTTTTGGGCTGGAACCGGGCGGCACTGAAGCTTTCTTT

clone_size: few
j_call: TRBJ2-3
d_call: TRBD2
v_call: TRBV2
cdr3_aa: CASSDWGTSGGLRDTQYF
cdr3_nt: TGTGCCAGCAGTGACTGGGGGACTAGCGGGGGTTTAAGAGATACGCAGTATTTT

clone_size: NA
j_call: TRBJ1-2
d_call: NA
v_call: TRBV4-1
cdr3_aa: CASSPEELQSYGYTF
cdr3_nt: TGCGCCAGCAGCCCCGAAGAACTTCAAAGTTATGGCTACACCTTC

clone_size: NA
j_call: TRBJ1-1
d_call: TRBD1
v_call: TRBV19
cdr3_aa: CASSVDRVTTEAFF
cdr3_nt: TGTGCCAGTAGTGTGGACAGGGTGACCACTGAAGCTTTCTTT

clone_size: NA
j_call: TRBJ2-7
d_call: NA
v_call: TRBV29-1
cdr3_aa: CSVETKQPYEQYF
cdr3_nt: TGCAGCGTTGAGACCAAGCAACCCTACGAGCAGTACTTC

clone_size: NA
j_call: TRBJ2-7
d_call: NA
v_call: TRBV5-6
cdr3_aa: CASSFADSPYEQYF
cdr3_nt: TGTGCCAGCAGCTTTGCGGACAGTCCCTACGAGCAGTACTTC

clone_size: NA
j_call: TRBJ1-2
d_call: TRBD1
v_call: TRBV7-3
cdr3_aa: CASSTPTGFDGYTF
cdr3_nt: TGTGCCAGCAGCACGCCGACAGGGTTCGATGGCTACACCTTC

clone_size: few
j_call: TRBJ2-7
d_call: NA
v_call: TRBV5-6
cdr3_aa: CASSLSSSYEQYF
cdr3_nt: TGTGCCAGCAGCTTAAGTAGCTCCTACGAGCAGTACTTC

clone_size: few
j_call: TRBJ2-1
d_call: NA
v_call: TRBV29-1
cdr3_aa: CSVDGTSNPYNEQFF
cdr3_nt: TGCAGCGTGGACGGGACCTCAAACCCCTACAATGAGCAGTTCTTC

clone_size: NA
j_call: TRBJ2-7
d_call: NA
v_call: TRBV16
cdr3_aa: CASSQSVHYEQYF
cdr3_nt: TGTGCCAGCAGCCAATCGGTCCACTACGAGCAGTACTTC

clone_size: NA
j_call: TRBJ2-7
d_call: NA
v_call: TRBV6-1
cdr3_aa: CASSENTGLYEQYF
cdr3_nt: TGTGCCAGCAGTGAAAACACAGGGCTCTACGAGCAGTACTTC

clone_size: few
j_call: TRBJ1-5
d_call: NA
v_call: TRBV13
cdr3_aa: CASSKYRGGPQHF
cdr3_nt: TGTGCCAGCTCGAAATATCGAGGTGGACCCCAGCATTTT

clone_size: NA
j_call: TRBJ2-7
d_call: TRBD1
v_call: TRBV29-1
cdr3_aa: CSVNTPQGNPYEQYF
cdr3_nt: TGCAGCGTTAACACCCCACAGGGGAATCCGTACGAGCAGTACTTC

clone_size: few
j_call: TRBJ2-5
d_call: TRBD2
v_call: TRBV10-3
cdr3_aa: CATGLAGTYQETQYF
cdr3_nt: TGTGCCACCGGACTAGCGGGGACCTACCAAGAGACCCAGTACTTC

clone_size: NA
j_call: TRBJ1-1
d_call: NA
v_call: TRBV13
cdr3_aa: CASSLDLGAFF
cdr3_nt: TGTGCCAGCAGCTTAGATCTTGGAGCTTTCTTT

clone_size: once
j_call: TRBJ2-3
d_call: NA
v_call: TRBV29-1
cdr3_aa: CSVDSSPSTDTQYF
cdr3_nt: TGCAGCGTTGACTCTAGCCCGAGCACAGATACGCAGTATTTT

clone_size: NA
j_call: TRBJ2-5
d_call: NA
v_call: TRBV5-4
cdr3_aa: CASSFRSAVGSVGTQYF
cdr3_nt: TGTGCCAGCAGCTTCAGGTCGGCGGTTGGGAGTGTCGGGACCCAGTACTTC

clone_size: NA
j_call: TRBJ1-2
d_call: TRBD1
v_call: TRBV4-3
cdr3_aa: CASSQSRGLGYGYTF
cdr3_nt: TGCGCCAGCAGCCAGAGCAGGGGGCTTGGCTATGGCTACACCTTC

clone_size: NA
j_call: TRBJ2-1
d_call: NA
v_call: TRBV4-2
cdr3_aa: CASSQEQPSVSYNEQFF
cdr3_nt: TGTGCCAGCAGCCAAGAACAGCCTAGTGTGTCCTACAATGAGCAGTTCTTC

clone_size: NA
j_call: TRBJ2-7
d_call: TRBD2
v_call: TRBV5-4
cdr3_aa: CASSWGLANEQYF
cdr3_nt: TGTGCCAGCAGCTGGGGACTAGCCAACGAGCAGTACTTC

clone_size: NA
j_call: TRBJ1-6
d_call: NA
v_call: TRBV13
cdr3_aa: CASSLWGISYNSPLHF
cdr3_nt: TGTGCCAGCAGCCTGTGGGGGATCTCCTATAATTCACCCCTCCACTTT

clone_size: NA
j_call: TRBJ2-3
d_call: NA
v_call: TRBV29-1
cdr3_aa: CSVVSDTQYF
cdr3_nt: TGCAGCGTTGTTTCCGATACGCAGTATTTT

clone_size: NA
j_call: TRBJ2-7
d_call: TRBD1
v_call: TRBV2
cdr3_aa: CASRTGVYEQYF
cdr3_nt: TGTGCCAGCAGGACAGGGGTCTACGAGCAGTACTTC

clone_size: once
j_call: TRBJ1-2
d_call: NA
v_call: TRBV14
cdr3_aa: CASSPTELPSNYGYTF
cdr3_nt: TGTGCCAGCAGCCCGACCGAGCTCCCCTCTAACTATGGCTACACCTTC

clone_size: few
j_call: TRBJ1-2
d_call: NA
v_call: TRBV6-1
cdr3_aa: CASSAPQRHLWDYGYTF
cdr3_nt: TGTGCCAGCAGTGCCCCGCAGAGACACCTTTGGGACTATGGCTACACCTTC

clone_size: NA
j_call: TRBJ2-7
d_call: NA
v_call: TRBV29-1
cdr3_aa: CSVDEGGTEQYF
cdr3_nt: TGCAGCGTTGATGAGGGAGGCACAGAGCAGTACTTC

clone_size: NA
j_call: TRBJ1-2
d_call: NA
v_call: TRBV25-1
cdr3_aa: CASSEVGTYGYTF
cdr3_nt: TGTGCCAGCAGTGAAGTAGGGACCTATGGCTACACCTTC

clone_size: few
j_call: TRBJ2-3
d_call: NA
v_call: TRBV4-2
cdr3_aa: CASSQDWPSVTTDTQYF
cdr3_nt: TGTGCCAGCAGCCAAGATTGGCCTAGCGTAACGACAGATACGCAGTATTTT

clone_size: few
j_call: TRBJ2-7
d_call: TRBD1
v_call: TRBV15
cdr3_aa: CATSNPSGTGADEQYF
cdr3_nt: TGTGCCACCAGTAATCCCTCCGGGACAGGGGCGGACGAGCAGTACTTC

clone_size: NA
j_call: TRBJ2-1
d_call: NA
v_call: TRBV4-1
cdr3_aa: CASSQRAEQEFYNEQFF
cdr3_nt: TGCGCCAGCAGCCAAAGGGCGGAACAGGAGTTCTACAATGAGCAGTTCTTC

clone_size: NA
j_call: TRBJ2-3
d_call: TRBD2
v_call: TRBV6-1
cdr3_aa: CASSSSGGADTQYF
cdr3_nt: TGTGCCAGCAGCTCGAGCGGGGGGGCCGATACGCAGTATTTT

clone_size: NA
j_call: TRBJ2-7
d_call: NA
v_call: TRBV28
cdr3_aa: CASSTEAYEQYF
cdr3_nt: TGTGCCAGCAGTACGGAGGCTTACGAGCAGTACTTC

clone_size: NA
j_call: TRBJ1-1
d_call: TRBD1
v_call: TRBV7-9
cdr3_aa: CASSSGQGGNTEAFF
cdr3_nt: TGTGCCAGCAGCTCGGGACAGGGAGGGAACACTGAAGCTTTCTTT

clone_size: NA
j_call: TRBJ2-3
d_call: NA
v_call: TRBV30
cdr3_aa: CARLGGDTQYF
cdr3_nt: TGTGCCCGGTTGGGGGGTGATACGCAGTATTTT

clone_size: few
j_call: TRBJ2-3
d_call: NA
v_call: TRBV15
cdr3_aa: CATSRDRYVDTQYF
cdr3_nt: TGTGCCACCAGCAGAGACCGTTACGTAGATACGCAGTATTTT